This TCR beta chain was captured in a study of T cells expressing NK-cell markers. In the study overall: Underlying the TCR beta repertoires were sorted CD3+CD56+NKG2C+, CD3+CD56+NKG2C- and CD3+CD56-NKG2C+ T cells. Study results and caveats: As a fraction of CD8+ T cells, dominant NKG2C+ clonotypes reached about 1.0-8% in over 5 donors. Topping the CD3+CD56-NKG2C+ fraction as well were these clonotypes, in a few donors.

This CDR3 has 14 amino acids. Germline V lookup: CDR1 SGHTA, CDR2 FQGNSA. About this clonotype: Its antigen is currently unknown.

Researchers built TCR beta cDNA using 5'RACE template switching with UMIs. TCRdb re-called the 5' RACE reads; one entry per CDR3 protein, DNA not given. Recorded for this sample: a few hundred thousand distinct CDR3 sequences. This clonotype originated in a man between 18 and 35 years old in good health. This chain joins TRBV7-2 and TRBJ1-1; TCRdb picks TRBD1, but there is no DNA to check that call. Sample: blood T cells: a sorted CD56 or NKG2C T cell subset, CD4+ or CD8+ T cells, or bulk PBMC T cells (not recorded which). CDR3 amino acids: CASSRGPGSIEAFF. Full variable domain (rest looked up from reference TRBV7-2 and TRBJ1-1): GAGVSQSPSNKVTEKGKDVELRCDPISGHTALYWYRQSLGQGLEFLIYFQGNSAPDKSGLPSDRFSAERTGGSVSTLTIQRTQQEDSAVYLCASSRGPGSIEAFFGQGTRLTVV.